A single sample is the source of the 7 T cell receptor beta chains below, sequenced in a study of cytomegalovirus exposure and HLA in healthy donors. Amplification used 60 Vbeta primers and 13 Jbeta primers. Assay: immunoSEQ multiplex PCR; the TCRdb copy retains only in-frame clones and omits some. The repertoire holds some 95,000 clones, with 65% to 80% as singletons. Sequencing used PBMCs. The receptors originated from a woman under 30 in good health and CMV-seropositive.

This clone is a singleton in its sample. The chain uses TRBV15 and TRBJ1-2; TRBD1 agrees at 10 bases. Looked up from germline, CDR1 is LNHNV and CDR2 is YYDKDF (reference sequence). The CDR3 runs to 15 residues. V gave up 5 bases and J gave up 3 bases; unmatched junction bases: 6. For the CDR3, the DNA is TGTGCCACCAGCGGGGGACAGGGGAAGGACTATGGCTACACCTTC. It yields the protein CATSGGQGKDYGYTF.

This clone has just a few counts. This sequence joins TRBV19 and TRBJ2-7; possibly TRBD2 for D (5 bases). CDR1 and CDR2 (germline): LNHDA, SQIVND (reference sequence). The V end lost 5 bases, the J end lost 3 bases, and 20 bases lay between the germline ends. The CDR3 runs to 16 residues. DNA for the CDR3: TGTGCCAGTAGTCATCCCGGAGGCGGCACCTACTACGAGCAGTACTTC. Its translation: CASSHPGGGTYYEQYF.

This clone has a single count. V and J are TRBV7-2 and TRBJ1-1; the match to TRBD1 covers 7 bases. V trimming: 5 bases; J trimming: 0 bases; junction bases outside the gene matches: 6. CDR1 is SGHTA and CDR2 is FQGNSA in the germline V gene. This CDR3 spans 15 amino acids. The CDR3 reads CASSQNTGVNTEAFF. The CDR3 DNA sequence: TGTGCCAGCAGCCAAAACACAGGGGTGAACACTGAAGCTTTCTTT.

The genes are TRBV6-5 and TRBJ2-1, with D perhaps matching TRBD1 (6 bases). The CDR3 covers 14 residues. V was clipped by 5 bases and J by 4 bases, with 12 bases between them. CDR1 is MNHEY, CDR2 SVGAGI, per germline. Here the CDR3 DNA reads TGTGCCAGCAGTCCGGGACACCTTTACAATGAGCAGTTCTTC. It is translated as CASSPGHLYNEQFF.

This clone was recorded a few times. The chain links TRBV5-1 to TRBJ2-7; D perhaps matches TRBD2 (6 bases). Germline values: CDR1 SGHRS, CDR2 YFSETQ. The CDR3 extends over 14 amino acids. V lost 5 bases to trimming and J lost 2 bases, with 14 bases between them. DNA of the CDR3: TGCGCCAGCAGGAAATCCGGGAGCACCTACGAGCAGTACTTC. It yields the protein CASRKSGSTYEQYF.

J is TRBJ2-5 and V is TRBV6-5; 8 nucleotides match TRBD1. CDR1 MNHEY and CDR2 SVGAGI come from the germline V gene. V lost 5 bases and J lost 3; bases outside the gene matches: 5. This CDR3 is built from 14 residues. The CDR3 reads CASSRDRGKETQYF. CDR3 nucleotide sequence: TGTGCCAGCAGTCGAGACAGGGGAAAAGAGACCCAGTACTTC.

This clone was seen just once. The chain joins TRBV2 to TRBJ2-7, with 8 positions matching TRBD1. This CDR3 contains 14 residues. The J segment lost 5 bases and the V segment lost 3 bases, leaving 6 bases of the junction unmatched. Germline assignment: CDR1 SNHLY and CDR2 FYNNEI. The DNA of the CDR3 is TGTGCCAGCAGTGATGGGACAGGCCGTAACGAGCAGTACTTC. Encoded protein: CASSDGTGRNEQYF. The variable domain in full, with the rest retrieved from reference TRBV2 and TRBJ2-7, is EPEVTQTPSHQVTQMGQEVILRCVPISNHLYFYWYRQILGQKVEFLVSFYNNEISEKSEIFDDQFSVERPDGSNFTLKIRSTKLEDSAMYFCASSDGTGRNEQYFGPGTRLTVT.